These T cell receptor beta chains were read from a single sample in a study of blood T cell repertoires in COVID-19. Repertoires were generated with immunoSEQ multiplex PCR, while TCRdb's copy carries only in-frame clones and drops some. The sample contains a few hundred thousand clones, about 80% of which appear only once. The source material was peripheral blood. The source of these receptors is a young man who had recovered from COVID-19. Both conserved end residues are part of each CDR3. A D gene is named only where the DNA matches it firmly. Size values are once, few and many counts, or a class for expanded clones, and some rows have none.

d_call	clone_size	v_call	j_call	cdr3_nt	cdr3_aa
NA	once	TRBV5-1	TRBJ1-1	TGCGCCAGCAGCCCTCGAGGCGGGGGCGATCTCCGCACTGAAGCTTTCTTT	CASSPRGGGDLRTEAFF
TRBD1	NA	TRBV5-6	TRBJ1-6	TGTGCCAGCAGCTTGATGACAGGGAGCCATTCACCCCTCCACTTT	CASSLMTGSHSPLHF
NA	NA	TRBV24-1	TRBJ2-3	TGTGCCACCAGTGAGGCAGGGGTCACAGATACGCAGTATTTT	CATSEAGVTDTQYF
NA	NA	TRBV7-8	TRBJ1-3	TGTGCCAGCAGCTTAACCAGAAGCTCTGGAAACACCATATATTTT	CASSLTRSSGNTIYF
NA	NA	TRBV5-1	TRBJ1-3	TGCGCCAGCAGCTTGATGGGGCACTCTGGAAACACCATATATTTT	CASSLMGHSGNTIYF
NA	NA	TRBV5-1	TRBJ1-3	TGCGCCAGCAGCTTTGACAGCTCTGGAAACACCATATATTTT	CASSFDSSGNTIYF
NA	NA	TRBV9	TRBJ2-3	TGTGCCAGCAGCATTAACGGACTTGGCACAGATACGCAGTATTTT	CASSINGLGTDTQYF
NA	NA	TRBV6-5	TRBJ1-1	TGTGCCAGCAGTTACTCGACTCCGTTAGCGAACACTGAAGCTTTCTTT	CASSYSTPLANTEAFF
NA	NA	TRBV12-3/TRBV12-4	TRBJ2-3	NA	CASSLVGTGSEYF
TRBD1	few	TRBV18	TRBJ2-7	TGTGCCAGCTCAGAAGCCAGCAACAGGGGGCTCCTGACCTACGAGCAGTACTTC	CASSEASNRGLLTYEQYF
TRBD1	NA	TRBV10-2	TRBJ1-1	TGCGCCAGCCTGACAGGGGCCCGAAACACTGAAGCTTTCTTT	CASLTGARNTEAFF
TRBD2	NA	TRBV27	TRBJ2-2	TGTGCCAGCAGTCTAGCGGGTTTGAGTCGGGGGAACACCGGGGAGCTGTTTTTT	CASSLAGLSRGNTGELFF
NA	few	TRBV4-2	TRBJ1-6	TGTGCCAGCAGCCAAGATGAGTCAGGGGCTTCACCCCTCCACTTT	CASSQDESGASPLHF
NA	NA	TRBV19	TRBJ1-2	TGTGCCAGTAGTAAGTGGACAGACAGCTATGGCTACACCTTC	CASSKWTDSYGYTF
TRBD1	NA	TRBV18	TRBJ2-7	TGTGCCAGCTCACCCCCGGGACAGGGGGCCAACGAGCAGTACTTC	CASSPPGQGANEQYF
NA	NA	TRBV5-6	TRBJ1-2	TGTGCCAGCAGCTTGGCAGGGGAACGTAACTATGGCTACACCTTC	CASSLAGERNYGYTF
NA	NA	TRBV18	TRBJ2-7	TGTGCCAGCTCACCAGGGGGAGGCAGGACCTACGAGCAGTACTTC	CASSPGGGRTYEQYF
NA	NA	TRBV2	TRBJ2-7	TGTGCCAGCAGTACCTTGGCAGGGTTCAACGAGCAGTACTTC	CASSTLAGFNEQYF
TRBD1	NA	TRBV18	TRBJ1-2	TGTGCCAGCTCCGGGACAGCCCCGTATGGCTACACCTTC	CASSGTAPYGYTF
NA	NA	TRBV5-5	TRBJ1-2	TGTGCCAGCAGCCCGGGAGGTGGATTGGCGGACTATGGCTACACCTTC	CASSPGGGLADYGYTF
NA	few	TRBV11-2	TRBJ1-5	TGTGCCAGCAGCTTAGGCCGGAGCAATCAGCCCCAGCATTTT	CASSLGRSNQPQHF
TRBD1	few	TRBV5-1	TRBJ1-2	TGCGCCAGCAGCTCGACAGGGGACTATGGCTACACCTTC	CASSSTGDYGYTF
NA	once	TRBV5-6	TRBJ2-3	TGTGCCAGCAGCAAAGGGGGGGCCACAGCAGATACGCAGTATTTT	CASSKGGATADTQYF